These T cell receptor beta chains were read from a single sample in a study of early T cells in non-severe SARS-CoV-2 infection. TCRdb reprocessed the 5' RACE reads via MiXCR and lists one record per CDR3 protein. The sample lists fewer than 75,000 distinct CDR3 sequences; roughly a fifth were seen once. Sequencing was performed on whole blood, taken at baseline. The receptors here all came from an adult who was a healthcare worker with PCR-confirmed SARS-CoV-2 infection or an uninfected control (not recorded which). Both conserved end residues are part of each CDR3. The order of the fields is J gene, D gene, V gene, CDR3 length, clone size, CDR3 DNA, CDR3 protein. A D gene is named only where the DNA matches it firmly. Clone size is given for some rows only: seen once, a few or many times, or a class if the clone is expanded.

>TRBJ1-5|-|TRBV12-5|14|many
TGTGCTAGTGGTTTGGCTTCCCTGAGGGAGCCCCAGCATTTT
CASGLASLREPQHF
>TRBJ2-3|TRBD2|TRBV19|14|many
TGTGCCAGTGGGACTAGCGGGGGCACAGATACGCAGTATTTT
CASGTSGGTDTQYF
>TRBJ2-5|TRBD2|TRBV29-1|13|-
TGCAGCGTTGTCGGCGGGGAGGGAGAGACCCAGTACTTC
CSVVGGEGETQYF
>TRBJ1-2|-|TRBV5-1|16|few
TGCGCCAGCAGCTTGGACCCAGGGAGCCCTAACTATGGCTACACCTTC
CASSLDPGSPNYGYTF
>TRBJ2-1|TRBD1|TRBV18|15|many
TGTGCCAGCTCACCAACCGGGACAGGGGTGGGTGAGCAGTTCTTC
CASSPTGTGVGEQFF
>TRBJ2-5|-|TRBV11-2|13|-
TGTGCCAGCAGCTTAAACATTCGGGAGACCCAGTACTTC
CASSLNIRETQYF
>TRBJ1-5|TRBD1|TRBV12-3/TRBV12-4|16|few
TGTGCCAGCAGTCCAGGGGGTTCTGGACGCAATCAGCCCCAGCATTTT
CASSPGGSGRNQPQHF
>TRBJ2-1|-|TRBV12-3/TRBV12-4|16|-
TGTGCCAGCAGTTGGGGGGTAGTCCCCTCCTACAATGAGCAGTTCTTC
CASSWGVVPSYNEQFF
>TRBJ2-3|-|TRBV15|14|few
TGTGCCACCAGCACCCAGGGAGGCGCAGATACGCAGTATTTT
CATSTQGGADTQYF
>TRBJ1-2|-|TRBV9|15|few
TGTGCCAGCAGCGTCAGGCCGGGGGCTAACTATGGCTACACCTTC
CASSVRPGANYGYTF
>TRBJ2-2|-|TRBV12-3/TRBV12-4|16|-
TGTGCCAGCTCACCCCCCCCCGGCAGGGGTGTCGGGGAGCTGTTTTTT
CASSPPPGRGVGELFF
>TRBJ1-2|-|TRBV7-9|16|-
TGTGCCAGCAGCGCCGGCAGGGGCGCGGATAACTATGGCTACACCTTC
CASSAGRGADNYGYTF
>TRBJ1-1|-|TRBV4-2|16|few
TGTGCCAGCAGCCAAGACTGGCCAGTGTTTGCCACTGAAGCTTTCTTT
CASSQDWPVFATEAFF
>TRBJ1-2|-|TRBV4-2|13|-
TGTGCCAGCAGCCGAGACGGAAGTGTGGGCTACACCTTC
CASSRDGSVGYTF
>TRBJ1-6|-|TRBV12-5|15|-
TGTGCTAGTGCTTTGCGGGCGGGAGGTAATTCACCCCTCCACTTT
CASALRAGGNSPLHF
>TRBJ2-3|TRBD2|TRBV4-2|18|-
TGTGCCAGCAGTCTACTTACTAGCGGGGGGCCGAGCACAGATACGCAGTATTTT
CASSLLTSGGPSTDTQYF
>TRBJ1-2|-|TRBV4-1|16|-
TGCGCCAGCAGCCAAGATCAACCTAGGTCGCAGGGAGGCTACACCTTC
CASSQDQPRSQGGYTF
>TRBJ1-1|-|TRBV18|14|once
TGTGCCAGCTCGGGGTGGTCAGGGAACACTGAAGCTTTCTTT
CASSGWSGNTEAFF
>TRBJ2-2|-|TRBV12-3/TRBV12-4|19|-
TGTGCCAGCAGTCCCCAATCCCTAGCTGGGGGGCCGTTCACCGGGGAGCTGTTTTTT
CASSPQSLAGGPFTGELFF
>TRBJ2-1|-|TRBV5-5|13|many
TGTGCCAGCAGCGTTACAGCCTACAATGAGCAGTTCTTC
CASSVTAYNEQFF
>TRBJ1-1|-|TRBV4-2|19|-
TGTGCCAGCAGCCAAGATGATTTAGGGATTTACTTAATCGGGACTGAAGCTTTCTTT
CASSQDDLGIYLIGTEAFF
>TRBJ1-2|-|TRBV18|14|-
TGTGCCAGCTCGCCCCCTGGGACTAACTATGGCTACACCTTC
CASSPPGTNYGYTF
>TRBJ2-3|-|TRBV11-1|14|-
TGTGCCAGCAGCTTATTATCAGATCGGGTTACGCAGTATTTT
CASSLLSDRVTQYF
>TRBJ1-1|TRBD1|TRBV10-1|14|few
TGCGCCAGCAGTGAGAACAGGGGAAGGGCTGAAGCTTTCTTT
CASSENRGRAEAFF